This entry concerns a single TCR beta chain. Antigen unknown. This specimen comes from a study of cytomegalovirus exposure and HLA in healthy donors. Findings of the study overall: The investigators catalogued 150 or so TCR beta chains as cytomegalovirus-associated. For most TCR sequences rarity was the rule, although some public TCRs occurred in many donors. That first-cohort TCR clusters tended to co-occur in the 90 to 150 validation repertoires was found in a later analysis.

Separation from the 666-subject first cohort characterized the roughly 130-subject validation cohort, to which the donors belonged. Sequencing was performed with immunoSEQ multiplex PCR; in TCRdb, only in-frame clones are kept and a portion is missing. The sample contains 150,000 to 250,000 clones, about 79% of which appear only once. Trimming shortened V by 3 bases and J by 0 bases, and 14 bases separated the two germline ends. CDR1 is MGHRA, CDR2 YSYEKL, per germline. The CDR3 sequence is 16 residues long. The chain couples TRBV4-1 to TRBJ1-2; D is perhaps TRBD1 (5 bases). This TCR derives from a woman aged 30 to 39 in good health and CMV-seropositive. Input material: PBMCs. The CDR3 sequence: CASSQTWGLANYGYTF. The DNA for the CDR3 is TGCGCCAGCAGCCAGACATGGGGACTAGCTAACTATGGCTACACCTTC.